This TCR beta chain was retrieved from a study of response to subunit inactivated influenza vaccine. Whole-study findings and limits: Authors suggested each seasonal flu vaccination may recruit only limited numbers of new T cells.

TCRdb independently ran MiXCR on the RT-PCR reads; one entry per CDR3 protein. This table has roughly 760,000 distinct CDR3 sequences, 21% appearing once. This clonotype was counted between two and nine times. As yet, its antigen is unknown. This material consisted of PBMCs from blood, taken roughly 5 days after vaccination. The TCR was taken from a man aged 50 to 59 who received an inactivated influenza vaccine.

CDR3: CATSALRDGRKPFDEQFF. The CDR3 DNA is TGTGCCACCAGTGCGCTAAGGGACGGGAGGAAACCATTCGATGAGCAGTTCTTC. The chain uses TRBV24-1 and TRBJ2-1, with 7 bases that match TRBD2. The germline V gene has CDR1 KGHDR and CDR2 SFDVKD. Trimming removed 5 bases from V and 8 bases from J; junction bases left unmatched: 20. The CDR3 runs 18 residues.